Included here is one TCR beta chain sequence, with context. Antigen unknown. This entry is derived from a study of shared clonotypes between healthy human individuals. About the study: The study used three CD4 naive, three CD4 memory, two CD8 naive and one CD8 memory plate per donor. The study's findings and limits: Approximately 4.5% was the fraction of naive CD4 clonotypes found shared across several donors.

Repertoires were generated with immunoSEQ multiplex PCR, while TCRdb's copy carries only in-frame clones and drops some. In the table there are fewer than 1.4 million clones, around three quarters of which are singletons. Among the donors, all were Caucasian adults who lived in Nashville, Tennessee. Looked up from germline, CDR1 is KGHSH and CDR2 is LQKENI. V gave up 6 bases and J gave up 1 base; unmatched junction bases: 5. The CDR3 runs 14 residues. Sequenced: memory CD4+ T cells from PBMCs. Indicated subset: CD45RA-negative fraction. This chain joins TRBV18 and TRBJ1-1; the match to TRBD1 covers 7 bases. This receptor was obtained from a man aged 18 to 35 in good health. Some clones in this sample may be carry-over from other donors' samples. The CDR3 is CASSQDRANTEAFF. Here the CDR3 DNA reads TGTGCCAGCTCTCAAGACAGGGCGAACACTGAAGCTTTCTTT.